The 9 T cell receptor beta chains below all came from one sample that was sequenced in a study of shared clonotypes between healthy human individuals. Profiled with immunoSEQ multiplex PCR; TCRdb holds only in-frame clones, not every one. Of hundreds of thousands of clones listed, 95% to 96% are singletons. CD8 cells classed as naive were CD45RO-negative and positively selected for CCR7, excluding terminally differentiated effector memory CD45RA+ cells. Sequenced material: naive CD8+ T cells sorted from blood. The receptors come from a woman in her 30s in good health.

The rearrangement joins TRBV4-1 to TRBJ2-7, with D hard to call. Between the trimmed V and J ends, which lost 0 bases and 5 bases, there was a span of 5 bases. The CDR3 is 12 amino acids. Germline V CDR1 and CDR2: MGHRA, YSYEKL. This chain's CDR3 is CASSQDLHEQYF. In DNA, the CDR3 is TGCGCCAGCAGCCAAGATCTACACGAGCAGTACTTC.

The CDR3 here is CASSLHGDEQFF. The CDR3 DNA reads TGTGCCAGCAGTCTTCATGGAGATGAGCAGTTCTTC. The chain joins TRBV27 to TRBJ2-1; D not resolved. This CDR3 is built from 12 residues. The V end lost 5 bases, the J end lost 8 bases, and 10 bases lay between the germline ends. Germline CDR1 and CDR2: MNHEY and SMNVEV (reference sequence).

The CDR3 region has the DNA TGCGCCAGCAGTGTTCGAACAGATACGCAGTATTTT. Translated, it gives CASSVRTDTQYF. The V call is TRBV10-2, the J call TRBJ2-3; D remains unclear. The length of the CDR3 is 12 residues. Germline V gene sequence: CDR1 WSHSY, CDR2 SAAADI. V gave up 4 bases and J gave up 3 bases, with 5 bases separating them.

The gene calls are TRBV29-1 and TRBJ1-3; TRBD1 matches at 7 bases. The CDR3 runs to 17 residues. From germline, CDR1 is SQVTM and CDR2 ANQGSEA. The trim removed 6 bases at V and 3 bases at J, leaving 17 bases unmatched. The CDR3 nucleotides read TGCAGCGTCCAACTGAGATTATGGACAGGTTGTGGAAACACCATATATTTT. Translated: CSVQLRLWTGCGNTIYF.

This chain joins TRBV10-3 and TRBJ2-7, with TRBD1 identical over 7 bases. CDR3 length: 14 residues. The J segment lost 4 bases and the V segment lost 8 bases, leaving 11 bases of the junction unmatched. Germline V gene lookup returns CDR1 ENHRY and CDR2 SYGVKD. The CDR3 loop is CAIDRTGTAYEQYF. In DNA, the CDR3 is TGTGCCATCGACCGGACAGGCACCGCGTACGAGCAGTACTTC.

This clone was seen only once. The CDR3 bases are TGTGCCAGTAGTGGGGACAGACGAGCTAACTATGGCTACACCTTC. This sequence encodes CASSGDRRANYGYTF. This rearrangement joins TRBV19 to TRBJ1-2, with 7 bases aligning to TRBD1. The germline V gene has CDR1 LNHDA and CDR2 SQIVND (reference sequence). The CDR3 totals 15 residues. J gave up 0 bases and V 5 bases, and 6 bases lay outside the gene matches.

The V call is TRBV7-2, the J call TRBJ1-5; TRBD1 is a possible D gene (5 bases). The V gene's germline CDR1 is SGHTA and CDR2 FQGNSA. The CDR3 has 19 amino acids. Between the trimmed V and J ends, which lost 3 bases and 8 bases, there was a span of 29 bases. CDR3 sequence (DNA): TGTGCCAGCAGCTTTCGGGGACCGGGCTGGGCCGGGGTGGTGGAGCCCCAGCATTTT. Protein product: CASSFRGPGWAGVVEPQHF.

V and J are TRBV18 and TRBJ2-1; D is perhaps TRBD1 or TRBD2 (5 bases each). Germline V gene sequence: CDR1 KGHSH, CDR2 LQKENI. The CDR3 spans 14 residues. V lost 2 bases, J lost 4 bases, and 9 bases lay in between. CDR3: CASSPGTEYNEQFF. CDR3 DNA sequence: TGTGCCAGCTCACCAGGGACGGAATACAATGAGCAGTTCTTC.

This chain joins TRBV28 and TRBJ2-1; 9 positions match TRBD1. With 6 bases clipped from V and 6 bases from J, the junction kept 6 bases outside the gene matches. Germline V CDR1 and CDR2: MDHEN, SYDVKM. CDR3 length equals 14 residues. The DNA for the CDR3 is TGTGCCAGCAGCCTGGGACAGGGAGGCAATGAGCAGTTCTTC. Amino acids: CASSLGQGGNEQFF. The full variable domain, with the rest looked up from reference TRBV28 and TRBJ2-1, is DVKVTQSSRYLVKRTGEKVFLECVQDMDHENMFWYRQDPGLGLRLIYFSYDVKMKEKGDIPEGYSVSREKKERFSLILESASTNQTSMYLCASSLGQGGNEQFFGPGTRLTVL.